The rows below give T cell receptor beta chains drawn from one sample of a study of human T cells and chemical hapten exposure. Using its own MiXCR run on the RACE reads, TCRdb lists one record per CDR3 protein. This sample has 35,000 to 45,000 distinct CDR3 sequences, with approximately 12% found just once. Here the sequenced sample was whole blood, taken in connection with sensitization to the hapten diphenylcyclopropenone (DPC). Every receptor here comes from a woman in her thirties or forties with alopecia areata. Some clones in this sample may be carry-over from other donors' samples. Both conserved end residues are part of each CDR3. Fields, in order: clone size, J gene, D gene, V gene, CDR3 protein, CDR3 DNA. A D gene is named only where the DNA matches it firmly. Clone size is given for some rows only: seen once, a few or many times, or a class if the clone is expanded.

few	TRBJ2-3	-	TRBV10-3	CAISDNPDTDTQYF	TGTGCCATCAGCGATAACCCGGACACAGATACGCAGTATTTT
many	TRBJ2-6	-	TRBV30	CASRAIRTGANVLTF	TGTGCCAGCCGGGCCATTCGGACTGGGGCCAACGTCCTGACTTTC
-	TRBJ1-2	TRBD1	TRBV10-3	CAISESGTGVYYYGYTF	TGTGCCATCAGTGAATCCGGGACAGGGGTGTACTACTATGGCTACACCTTC
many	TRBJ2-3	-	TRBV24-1	CATSAAREADTQYF	TGTGCCACCAGTGCGGCCAGGGAGGCAGATACGCAGTATTTT
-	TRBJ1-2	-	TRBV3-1	CASSQSEVYGYTF	TGTGCCAGCAGCCAATCGGAGGTCTATGGCTACACCTTC
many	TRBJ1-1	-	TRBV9	CASSETLNTEAFF	TGTGCCAGCAGCGAGACCCTGAACACTGAAGCTTTCTTT
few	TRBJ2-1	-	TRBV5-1	CATRRGASYNEQFF	TGCGCCACCCGTAGGGGGGCGTCCTACAATGAGCAGTTCTTC
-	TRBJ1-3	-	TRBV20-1	CSARDLGGVSGNTIYF	TGCAGTGCTAGAGATTTGGGGGGGGTATCTGGAAACACCATATATTTT
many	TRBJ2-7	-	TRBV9	CASSLEGQGEQYF	TGTGCCAGCAGCCTGGAGGGCCAAGGAGAGCAGTACTTC
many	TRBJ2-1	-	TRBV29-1	CSVRDTAHNEQFF	TGCAGCGTCCGGGACACTGCACACAATGAGCAGTTCTTC
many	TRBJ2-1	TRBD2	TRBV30	CAWSPELAGERNEQFF	TGTGCCTGGAGCCCCGAACTAGCGGGAGAGCGAAATGAGCAGTTCTTC
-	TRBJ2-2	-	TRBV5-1	CASSLEARGGELFF	TGCGCCAGCAGCTTGGAGGCACGCGGCGGGGAGCTGTTTTTT
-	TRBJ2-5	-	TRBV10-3	CATERVSGQGETQYF	TGTGCCACCGAGAGGGTGTCGGGGCAGGGGGAGACCCAGTACTTC
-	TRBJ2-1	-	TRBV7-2	CASSLNSYTYNEQFF	TGTGCCAGCAGCTTAAATTCTTATACCTACAATGAGCAGTTCTTC
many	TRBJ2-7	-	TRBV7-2	CASSLTPYEQYF	TGTGCCAGCAGCCTGACCCCCTACGAGCAGTACTTC
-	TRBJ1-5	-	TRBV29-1	CSVAGFDGQPQHF	TGCAGCGTTGCGGGGTTTGATGGGCAGCCCCAGCATTTT
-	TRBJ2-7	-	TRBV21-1	CASSKLGANYEQYF	TGTGCCAGCAGCAAACTTGGAGCGAATTACGAGCAGTACTTC
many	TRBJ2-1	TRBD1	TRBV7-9	CASSLLGQGLYNEQFF	TGTGCCAGCAGCTTACTAGGACAGGGTCTCTACAATGAGCAGTTCTTC
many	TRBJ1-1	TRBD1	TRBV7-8	CASSPVSLTGGRAEAFF	TGTGCCAGCAGCCCAGTCTCCCTTACAGGGGGCCGAGCTGAAGCTTTCTTT
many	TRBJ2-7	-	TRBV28	CASTPGGGVYEQYF	TGTGCCAGCACCCCTGGCGGAGGTGTCTACGAGCAGTACTTC
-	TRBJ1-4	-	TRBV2	CASRENRVNEKLFF	TGTGCCAGCAGAGAAAACAGGGTAAATGAAAAACTGTTTTTT
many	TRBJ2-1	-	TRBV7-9	CASSLGAEGEQFF	TGTGCCAGCAGCCTCGGTGCCGAAGGGGAGCAGTTCTTC
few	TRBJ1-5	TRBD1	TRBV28	CASSLSETGRAGNQPQHF	TGTGCCAGCAGTTTATCGGAGACAGGGCGAGCCGGTAATCAGCCCCAGCATTTT
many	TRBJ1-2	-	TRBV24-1	CATRGAGADGYTF	TGTGCCACCAGAGGGGCAGGGGCGGACGGCTACACCTTC
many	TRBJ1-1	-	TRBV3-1	CASSQGTVGSF	TGTGCCAGCAGCCAAGGGACAGTGGGATCCTTT
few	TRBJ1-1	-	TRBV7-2	CASSLGFMNTEAFF	TGTGCCAGCAGCTTGGGGTTTATGAACACTGAAGCTTTCTTT
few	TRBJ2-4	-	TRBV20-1	CSAQTGSLAKNIQYF	TGCAGTGCCCAGACCGGCAGTCTAGCCAAAAACATTCAGTACTTC
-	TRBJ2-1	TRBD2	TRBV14	CASSQPGLGAYNEQFF	TGTGCCAGCAGCCAACCGGGACTAGGGGCCTACAATGAGCAGTTCTTC
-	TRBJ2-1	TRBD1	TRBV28	CASSLGQHHNEQFF	TGTGCCAGCAGCCTGGGACAGCACCACAATGAGCAGTTCTTC
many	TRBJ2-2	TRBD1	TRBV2	CASRQGSGELFF	TGTGCCAGTCGACAGGGCAGCGGGGAGCTGTTTTTT
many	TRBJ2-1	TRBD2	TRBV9	CASSVPGGEDEQFF	TGTGCCAGCAGCGTCCCTGGGGGGGAGGATGAGCAGTTCTTC
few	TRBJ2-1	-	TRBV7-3	CASSLDLSGNEQFF	TGTGCCAGCAGCTTGGACTTATCAGGGAATGAGCAGTTCTTC
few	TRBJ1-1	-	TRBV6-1	CASRVIGANTEAFF	TGTGCCAGTAGGGTCATAGGGGCGAACACTGAAGCTTTCTTT
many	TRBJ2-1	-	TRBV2	CASSGSASSYNEQFF	TGTGCCAGCAGTGGAAGCGCGAGCTCCTACAATGAGCAGTTCTTC
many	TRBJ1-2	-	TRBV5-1	CASSPPGEGYTF	TGCGCCAGCAGCCCGCCGGGCGAAGGCTACACCTTC
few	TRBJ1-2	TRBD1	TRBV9	CASSVDGQGNYGYTF	TGTGCCAGCAGCGTAGATGGACAGGGGAACTATGGCTACACCTTC
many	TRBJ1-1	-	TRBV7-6	CASSPLGRNTEAFF	TGTGCCAGCAGCCCGTTAGGCCGGAACACTGAAGCTTTCTTT
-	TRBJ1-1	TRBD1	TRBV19	CASSIGDRAPLGTEAFF	TGTGCCAGTAGTATAGGGGACAGGGCCCCCCTAGGGACTGAAGCTTTCTTT
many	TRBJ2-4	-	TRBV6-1	CASSDGGELQYF	TGTGCCAGCAGTGACGGCGGGGAGCTTCAGTACTTC
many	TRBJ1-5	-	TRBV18	CASSPRGGGFDAQPQHF	TGTGCCAGCTCACCAAGGGGGGGCGGATTTGACGCTCAGCCCCAGCATTTT
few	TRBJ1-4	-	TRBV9	CASSASGTPYEKLFF	TGTGCCAGCAGCGCGTCCGGGACACCCTATGAAAAACTGTTTTTT
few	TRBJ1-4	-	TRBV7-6	CASSAGQGNNEKLFF	TGTGCCAGCAGCGCTGGACAAGGCAATAATGAAAAACTGTTTTTT
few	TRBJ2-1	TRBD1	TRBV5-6	CASSPGGYEQFF	TGTGCCAGCAGCCCAGGGGGCTATGAGCAGTTCTTC
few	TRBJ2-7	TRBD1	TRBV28	CASTPGGYNEQYF	TGTGCCAGCACCCCAGGGGGCTACAACGAGCAGTACTTC
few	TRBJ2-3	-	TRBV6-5	CASSSPGPSIDTQYF	TGTGCCAGCAGCTCACCGGGGCCCTCCATAGATACGCAGTATTTT
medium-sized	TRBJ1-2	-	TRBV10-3	CAISESEPGSANYGYTF	TGTGCCATCAGTGAGTCCGAACCGGGCAGCGCTAACTATGGCTACACCTTC
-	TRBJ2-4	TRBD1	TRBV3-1	CASGTVIGNIQYF	TGTGCCAGCGGGACAGTAATCGGAAACATTCAGTACTTC
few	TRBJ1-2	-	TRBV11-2	CASSFGAALYGYTF	TGTGCCAGCAGCTTCGGAGCCGCGCTTTATGGCTACACCTTC
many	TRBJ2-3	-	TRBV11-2	CASSLSDRVTDTQYF	TGTGCCAGCAGCTTGAGCGACCGGGTTACAGATACGCAGTATTTT
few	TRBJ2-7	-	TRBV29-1	CSVEDGASLDYEQYF	TGCAGCGTTGAAGACGGGGCCTCATTAGACTACGAGCAGTACTTC
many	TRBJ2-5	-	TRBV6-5	CASKFLREETQYF	TGTGCCAGCAAATTTCTCAGGGAAGAGACCCAGTACTTC
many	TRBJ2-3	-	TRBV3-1	CASSPPGTGTDTQYF	TGTGCCAGCAGCCCTCCGGGGACCGGCACAGATACGCAGTATTTT
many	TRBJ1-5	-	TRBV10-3	CAISESTGYSGGGQPQHF	TGTGCCATCAGTGAGTCGACAGGCTACAGTGGAGGAGGTCAGCCCCAGCATTTT
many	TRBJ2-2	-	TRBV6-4	CASRPPGKHTGELFF	TGTGCCAGCAGACCCCCGGGGAAGCACACCGGGGAGCTGTTTTTT